This is a list of T cell receptor beta chains from one sample in a study of blood T cell repertoires in COVID-19. Sequencing used immunoSEQ multiplex PCR; TCRdb keeps in-frame clones, though not all of them. The sample has about 210,000 clones, about 90% seen once; the top ten hold around 1.2%. The specimen was peripheral blood. Receptor source: a man between 25 and 39 years old with acute or convalescent COVID-19. Each CDR3 is given with its conserved first and last residue. A D gene is named only where the DNA matches it firmly. Where a row states a size, it is once, few, many or the class of an expanded clone; other rows omit it.

d_gene	v_gene	j_gene	abundance	CDR3aa	CDR3nt
NA	TRBV19	TRBJ1-1	few	CASSPPSTEAFF	TGTGCCAGTAGCCCTCCGTCCACTGAAGCTTTCTTT
TRBD2	TRBV2	TRBJ2-5	few	CASMSGRARETQYF	TGTGCCAGCATGAGCGGGAGGGCCAGGGAGACCCAGTACTTC
NA	TRBV13	TRBJ1-5	NA	CASSFPSRSENQPQHF	TGTGCCAGCAGCTTTCCGAGCAGGTCTGAGAATCAGCCCCAGCATTTT
TRBD2	TRBV9	TRBJ2-3	NA	CASSLPSGGASDTQYF	TGTGCCAGCAGCTTGCCTAGCGGGGGGGCTTCGGATACGCAGTATTTT
NA	TRBV27	TRBJ2-2	NA	CASTGVQSLSPGELFF	TGTGCCAGCACCGGAGTCCAGTCTCTTTCACCCGGGGAGCTGTTTTTT
TRBD2	TRBV11-2	TRBJ2-3	NA	CASSLGTSGSTDTQYF	TGTGCCAGCAGCTTAGGGACTAGCGGAAGCACAGATACGCAGTATTTT
TRBD2	TRBV2	TRBJ2-1	NA	CASSTPSGRDNEQFF	TGTGCCAGCAGTACCCCCAGCGGGAGGGACAATGAGCAGTTCTTC
TRBD2	TRBV12-3/TRBV12-4	TRBJ2-7	NA	CASRPPGLEQYF	TGTGCCAGCAGACCTCCGGGACTAGAGCAGTACTTC
NA	TRBV9	TRBJ1-2	NA	CASSSPRRIWRGYTF	TGTGCCAGCAGCTCCCCCAGACGGATCTGGCGGGGCTACACCTTC
NA	TRBV18	TRBJ2-2	NA	CASSPGQYRNGELFF	TGTGCCAGCTCACCCGGACAGTATAGGAACGGGGAGCTGTTTTTT
NA	TRBV5-5	TRBJ1-3	NA	CASSFAGPNGNTIYF	TGTGCCAGCAGCTTTGCTGGGCCGAACGGAAACACCATATATTTT
NA	TRBV4-1	TRBJ2-1	NA	CASSQDGDEQFF	TGCGCCAGCAGCCAAGATGGAGATGAGCAGTTCTTC
NA	TRBV27	TRBJ1-6	NA	CASKTYNSPLHF	TGTGCCAGTAAAACCTATAATTCACCCCTCCACTTT
TRBD2	TRBV10-3	TRBJ2-3	NA	CAISRLAGAPDTQYF	TGTGCCATCAGCAGACTAGCGGGAGCCCCAGATACGCAGTATTTT
TRBD1	TRBV3-1/TRBV3-2	TRBJ1-2	NA	CASSQRGQVVSYGYTF	TGTGCCAGCAGCCAAAGGGGACAGGTGGTTAGCTATGGCTACACCTTC
NA	TRBV19	TRBJ2-3	once	CASSIRRDTDTQYF	TGTGCCAGTAGTATTCGTCGGGACACAGATACGCAGTATTTT
TRBD1	TRBV6-5	TRBJ1-4	NA	CASNNRGANEKLFF	TGTGCCAGCAATAACAGGGGAGCTAATGAAAAACTGTTTTTT
NA	TRBV18	TRBJ2-2	NA	CASSGAGGELFF	TGTGCCAGCTCAGGGGCCGGCGGGGAGCTGTTTTTT
TRBD1	TRBV3-1/TRBV3-2	TRBJ2-1	NA	CASSSGQGDYNEQFF	TGTGCCAGCAGTTCGGGACAGGGGGACTACAATGAGCAGTTCTTC
NA	TRBV6-1	TRBJ2-3	NA	CASSDLGGAADTQYF	TGTGCCAGCAGTGACCTAGGGGGGGCAGCAGATACGCAGTATTTT
NA	TRBV12-5	TRBJ1-2	NA	CASGLFQGSGYTF	TGTGCTAGTGGTCTATTTCAGGGGTCTGGCTACACCTTC
NA	TRBV4-1	TRBJ1-2	NA	CASSQDSRWEDGYTF	TGCGCCAGCAGCCAAGATTCTCGGTGGGAGGATGGCTACACCTTC
TRBD2	TRBV12-5	TRBJ2-5	NA	CASGLAGGQETQYF	TGTGCTAGTGGACTAGCGGGAGGACAAGAGACCCAGTACTTC
NA	TRBV5-1	TRBJ2-3	NA	CASSPTGSGTDTQYF	TGCGCCAGCAGCCCCACAGGGTCCGGCACAGATACGCAGTATTTT
NA	TRBV4-1	TRBJ1-2	once	CASSQESGGAGVNGYTF	TGCGCCAGCAGCCAAGAGTCCGGGGGGGCGGGAGTGAATGGCTACACCTTC
NA	TRBV5-1	TRBJ1-4	NA	CASSLASTGPEKLFF	TGCGCCAGCAGCCTGGCGAGTACAGGGCCCGAAAAACTGTTTTTT
TRBD2	TRBV7-9	TRBJ2-3	NA	CASSLVSGGPDTQYF	TGTGCCAGCAGCTTAGTGTCGGGAGGGCCAGATACGCAGTATTTT
TRBD1	TRBV2	TRBJ2-2	NA	CASWAGQGYTGELFF	TGTGCCAGCTGGGCGGGACAGGGTTACACCGGGGAGCTGTTTTTT
NA	TRBV30	TRBJ2-2	NA	CAWITRAVNTGELFF	TGTGCCTGGATAACGAGAGCGGTGAACACCGGGGAGCTGTTTTTT
TRBD2	TRBV9	TRBJ2-1	once	CASSPLAGGYNEQFF	TGTGCCAGCAGCCCTCTAGCGGGGGGGTACAATGAGCAGTTCTTC
TRBD1	TRBV15	TRBJ1-4	NA	CATSREGQGGEKLFF	TGTGCCACCAGCAGAGAGGGACAGGGAGGCGAAAAACTGTTTTTT
TRBD1	TRBV18	TRBJ2-7	NA	CASSPGAQGGEQYF	TGTGCCAGCTCACCGGGCGCACAGGGGGGCGAGCAGTACTTC
TRBD1	TRBV7-6	TRBJ2-5	NA	CASSPFRQSGTGGFRTQYF	TGTGCCAGCAGCCCATTCCGTCAGAGTGGAACAGGGGGCTTTCGGACCCAGTACTTC
NA	TRBV4-1	TRBJ2-7	NA	CASSPSPGYEQYF	TGCGCCAGCAGCCCCTCCCCGGGCTACGAGCAGTACTTC
NA	TRBV27	TRBJ2-5	NA	CASSPRTAQETQYF	TGTGCCAGCAGTCCCCGGACAGCTCAAGAGACCCAGTACTTC
NA	TRBV10-3	TRBJ2-3	NA	CAISSGSAASDTQYF	TGTGCCATCTCCTCGGGTAGCGCCGCTTCAGATACGCAGTATTTT
TRBD1	TRBV6-1	TRBJ1-5	NA	CASSETMGQVRFGNQPQHF	TGTGCCAGCAGTGAAACCATGGGACAGGTCAGATTTGGCAATCAGCCCCAGCATTTT
NA	TRBV28	TRBJ2-1	NA	CASSFRGEGSNEQFF	TGTGCCAGCAGTTTTCGGGGTGAAGGTAGCAATGAGCAGTTCTTC
NA	TRBV11-2	TRBJ1-1	NA	CASSPQQILNTEAFF	TGTGCCAGCAGCCCACAACAGATACTGAACACTGAAGCTTTCTTT
NA	TRBV30	TRBJ2-5	NA	CAWSVGGPPETQYF	TGTGCCTGGAGCGTAGGGGGTCCCCCAGAGACCCAGTACTTC
NA	TRBV30	TRBJ2-5	NA	CAWSVLGVQETQYF	TGTGCCTGGAGTGTCTTAGGAGTTCAAGAGACCCAGTACTTC
NA	TRBV15	TRBJ2-3	NA	CATSSSRQAPTDTQYF	TGTGCCACCAGCAGCTCCCGACAGGCGCCCACAGATACGCAGTATTTT
NA	TRBV3-1/TRBV3-2	TRBJ1-6	NA	CASVSSGQNNSPLHF	TGTGCCAGCGTGTCTTCGGGACAAAATAATTCACCCCTCCACTTT
NA	TRBV3-1/TRBV3-2	TRBJ2-4	NA	CASSQVAMSKNIQYF	TGTGCCAGCAGCCAAGTAGCTATGTCCAAAAACATTCAGTACTTC
NA	TRBV25-1	TRBJ1-1	NA	CASSRDSFFF	TGTGCCAGCAGCCGGGACTCCTTTTTCTTT
NA	TRBV5-4	TRBJ2-7	NA	CASSFLGINYEQYF	TGTGCCAGCAGCTTCCTCGGGATAAACTACGAGCAGTACTTC
NA	TRBV2	TRBJ1-5	NA	CASRLAGQPQHF	TGTGCCAGCAGACTAGCGGGCCAGCCCCAGCATTTT
NA	TRBV11-2	TRBJ2-3	NA	CASSLTRVLIASGTQYF	TGTGCCAGCAGCTTGACTAGAGTCTTAATCGCTTCAGGTACGCAGTATTTT
NA	TRBV28	TRBJ1-4	NA	CASSFSGVDEKLFF	TGTGCCAGCAGTTTCTCAGGGGTTGACGAAAAACTGTTTTTT
NA	TRBV7-9	TRBJ1-1	NA	CASSSNLNTEAFF	TGTGCCAGCAGCTCCAATCTGAACACTGAAGCTTTCTTT
TRBD1	TRBV6-5	TRBJ2-5	NA	CASSMDRGLETQYF	TGTGCCAGCAGTATGGACAGGGGCCTTGAGACCCAGTACTTC
NA	TRBV2	TRBJ1-4	NA	CASSHSRDSGDEKLFF	TGTGCCAGCAGTCACTCCAGGGACTCAGGAGACGAAAAACTGTTTTTT